This passage covers 8 T cell receptor beta chains from one sample sequenced in a study of cytomegalovirus exposure and HLA in healthy donors. Primers: 60 Vbeta forward and 13 Jbeta reverse. Profiled with immunoSEQ multiplex PCR; TCRdb holds only in-frame clones, not every one. The sample has roughly 86,000 clones, nearly 80% seen once. The specimen was PBMCs. These receptors all come from a female donor in good health and CMV-seronegative.

The rearrangement joins TRBV29-1 to TRBJ1-2, with D maybe TRBD1 (6 bases). The V and J ends lost 6 bases and 3 bases respectively, with 14 bases between them. The CDR3 covers 13 residues. In germline, CDR1 is SQVTM, CDR2 ANQGSEA. The CDR3 region is CSVSTGADYGYTF. CDR3 nucleotide sequence: TGCAGCGTGTCGACAGGAGCTGACTATGGCTACACCTTC. Based on the CDR3 plus reference TRBV29-1 and TRBJ1-2, the full variable domain is SAVISQKPSRDICQRGTSLTIQCQVDSQVTMMFWYRQQPGQSLTLIATANQGSEATYESGFVIDKFPISRPNLTFSTLTVSNMSPEDSSIYLCSVSTGADYGYTFGSGTRLTVV.

The CDR3 coding sequence is TGTGCCAGCAGGGGACTAGCGGGAGTAGATACGCAGTATTTT. Its protein is CASRGLAGVDTQYF. This sequence joins TRBV2 and TRBJ2-3, with TRBD2 identical over 14 bases. The CDR3 has 14 residues. CDR1 is SNHLY and CDR2 is FYNNEI in the germline V gene. Losses at the gene ends were 6 bases for V and 5 bases for J; bases not matched to a gene: 1.

The chain has TRBV5-4 and TRBJ2-1; D call uncertain. Germline-derived CDR1 and CDR2 are SGHNT and YYREEE (reference sequence). Trimming pared 3 bases from V and 12 bases from J, leaving 16 bases between. This CDR3 has 13 amino acids. CDR3 sequence: CASSSSEAPGQFF. The CDR3 region has the DNA TGTGCCAGCAGCTCGAGCGAAGCTCCTGGGCAGTTCTTC. The full variable domain, its missing parts supplied by reference TRBV5-4 and TRBJ2-1, is ETGVTQSPTHLIKTRGQQVTLRCSSQSGHNTVSWYQQALGQGPQFIFQYYREEENGRGNFPPRFSGLQFPNYSSELNVNALELDDSALYLCASSSSEAPGQFFGPGTRLTVL.

This chain connects TRBV2 to TRBJ2-7; 8 positions agree with TRBD1. The germline gives CDR1 SNHLY, CDR2 FYNNEI. Losses at the gene ends were 7 bases for V and 3 bases for J; bases not matched to a gene: 8. This CDR3 has 14 amino acids. The CDR3 DNA sequence: TGTGCCAGCAAAAGGACAGGGACGAACTACGAGCAGTACTTC. Protein: CASKRTGTNYEQYF.

The CDR3 region is CASSTGGAGANVLTF. DNA of the CDR3: TGTGCCAGTAGTACGGGGGGAGCTGGGGCCAACGTCCTGACTTTC. The V gene is TRBV19, the J gene TRBJ2-6; 7 positions agree with TRBD2. Germline CDR1 reads LNHDA; CDR2 reads SQIVND (reference sequence). V trimming: 4 bases; J trimming: 2 bases; junction bases outside the gene matches: 2. The CDR3 spans 15 residues.

The rearrangement links TRBV19 to TRBJ2-7, with D possibly being TRBD2 (6 bases). The CDR3 length is 13 residues. V shed 3 bases and J shed 3 bases, with 9 bases lying between them. Germline-derived CDR1 and CDR2 are LNHDA and SQIVND (reference sequence). CDR3 protein: CASSMGGGYEQYF. In nucleotides, the CDR3 is TGTGCCAGTAGTATGGGGGGAGGCTACGAGCAGTACTTC.

This chain joins TRBV6-5 and TRBJ1-2; no firm D call. Germline values: CDR1 MNHEY, CDR2 SVGAGI. The V and J ends lost 7 bases and 2 bases respectively, with 17 bases between them. The CDR3 has 15 residues. CDR3 nucleotide sequence: TGTGCCAGCACCGACCTGAGACTTCCCAACTATGGCTACACCTTC. The encoded protein is CASTDLRLPNYGYTF.

V gene TRBV13 combines with J gene TRBJ2-2, with a possible D match to TRBD2 (5 bases). The CDR3 has 17 residues. Germline CDR1 and CDR2: PRHDT and FYEKMQ (reference sequence). The V end lost 6 bases, the J end lost 0 bases, and 17 bases lay between the germline ends. DNA of the CDR3: TGTGCCAGCAGTCACGGACTCAGAACAACGAACACCGGGGAGCTGTTTTTT. It specifies CASSHGLRTTNTGELFF. Looking up the rest from reference TRBV13 and TRBJ2-2 gives the full variable domain: AAGVIQSPRHLIKEKRETATLKCYPIPRHDTVYWYQQGPGQDPQFLISFYEKMQSDKGSIPDRFSAQQFSDYHSELNMSSLELGDSALYFCASSHGLRTTNTGELFFGEGSRLTVL.